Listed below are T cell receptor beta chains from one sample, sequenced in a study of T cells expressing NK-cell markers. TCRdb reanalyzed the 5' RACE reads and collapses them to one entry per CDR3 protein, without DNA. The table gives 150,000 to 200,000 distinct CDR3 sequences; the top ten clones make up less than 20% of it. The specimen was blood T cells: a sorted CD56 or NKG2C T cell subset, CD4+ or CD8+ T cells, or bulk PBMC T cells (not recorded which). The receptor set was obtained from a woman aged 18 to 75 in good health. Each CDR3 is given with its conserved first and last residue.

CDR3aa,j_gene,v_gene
CASSQIRGGLTDTQYF,TRBJ2-3,TRBV3-1
CASSASGFTDTQYF,TRBJ2-3,TRBV7-3
CASSLELSYNSPLHF,TRBJ1-6,TRBV11-2
CASSSGGRGQGFGEQYF,TRBJ2-7,TRBV4-1
CASSQEGQLAFF,TRBJ1-1,TRBV3-1
CASSRAGQSYNEQFF,TRBJ2-1,TRBV4-1
CASSSFYPIYF,TRBJ1-3,TRBV11-2
CASLPGRGRTGYTF,TRBJ1-2,TRBV7-2
CSARSNVNTEAFF,TRBJ1-1,TRBV20-1
CASSLVNDGRAQYF,TRBJ2-5,TRBV7-2
CASSPWTATPNYGYTF,TRBJ1-2,TRBV27
CASSSPSGGLYEQYF,TRBJ2-7,TRBV7-2
CASTSDRPGTQYF,TRBJ2-5,TRBV12-3/TRBV12-4
CSALSSYEQYF,TRBJ2-7,TRBV20-1
CASSHRRQGGTYEQYF,TRBJ2-7,TRBV5-1
CASPLYSGGRETQYF,TRBJ2-5,TRBV7-2
CASSQVTGGGTGELFF,TRBJ2-2,TRBV3-1
CASLLSGGSYNEQFF,TRBJ2-1,TRBV5-1
CASSFWDRETDTQYF,TRBJ2-3,TRBV7-3
CAWSVRDNQPQHF,TRBJ1-5,TRBV30
CASSFSRTRGVVNEQFF,TRBJ2-1,TRBV12-3/TRBV12-4
CASSHGPGQGAYEQYF,TRBJ2-7,TRBV5-1
CASSVVGTGRSPLHF,TRBJ1-6,TRBV9
CAISGQGAEAFF,TRBJ1-1,TRBV10-3
CASTKSPTATYGYTF,TRBJ1-2,TRBV27
CASTQQVNYGYTF,TRBJ1-2,TRBV12-3/TRBV12-4
CATSDGAAGGVEQYF,TRBJ2-7,TRBV24-1
CASSRGPRNEQFF,TRBJ2-1,TRBV12-3/TRBV12-4
CASSLRGADNTDTQYF,TRBJ2-3,TRBV7-2
CATSEGGLAGVFEQFF,TRBJ2-1,TRBV24-1
CASSVCGGGTDNQPQHF,TRBJ1-5,TRBV9
CASSPPPGANEQYF,TRBJ2-7,TRBV7-3
CASSLTSGGARSYNEQFF,TRBJ2-1,TRBV13
CASSFTAEAFF,TRBJ1-1,TRBV12-3/TRBV12-4
CASSQGLGFTDTQYF,TRBJ2-3,TRBV5-1
CASRTHGHWGYTF,TRBJ1-2,TRBV28
CASSNFRGLGGNQPQHF,TRBJ1-5,TRBV6-2/TRBV6-3